This section outlines one TCR beta chain sequence together with its context. The assay was immunoSEQ multiplex PCR, and TCRdb's table has in-frame clones only and misses some. The sample lists around 150,000 clones; about 91% were seen once. The source of the sample is a study of T cell responses to AZD1222 COVID-19 vaccine. This TCR was sampled from an adult who received the AZD1222 COVID-19 vaccine. The sequencing here drew on peripheral blood, taken 28 days after the second AZD1222 dose.

The CDR3 is CASSQGRGYEQYF. CDR3 in DNA: TGTGCCAGCAGCCAAGGCCGGGGCTACGAGCAGTACTTC. V usage is TRBV7-2 and J usage is TRBJ2-7; tentatively, D is TRBD2 (5 bases). In germline, CDR1 is SGHTA, CDR2 FQGNSA. The CDR3 has 13 amino acids. V lost 5 bases and J lost 3, with 11 bases in between.